This T cell receptor beta chain was observed in a study of blood T cell repertoires in COVID-19. Study-level information: The study drew acute and convalescent COVID-19 samples from the United States, Italy and Spain. In each case, the material was cDNA or gDNA derived from T cells, B-cell-depleted T cells, or PBMCs.

Germline CDR1 SGHAT, CDR2 FQNNGV. The CDR3 runs to 16 residues. The V gene lost 4 bases and the J gene lost 2 bases, with 18 bases spanning the gap. Clones were read by immunoSEQ multiplex PCR, and TCRdb kept only the in-frame ones, dropping some. The top ten hold roughly 5% of the sample, which has about 160,000 clones, 90% to 95% seen once. J is TRBJ2-7 and V is TRBV11-2; perhaps TRBD1 as D (6 bases). This clonotype originated in a woman aged 45-65 years with acute or convalescent COVID-19. The sample comprised peripheral blood. CDR3 DNA sequence: TGTGCCAGCAGCTACCTGAGGACAGCCATACCCTACGAGCAGTACTTC. It is translated as CASSYLRTAIPYEQYF.